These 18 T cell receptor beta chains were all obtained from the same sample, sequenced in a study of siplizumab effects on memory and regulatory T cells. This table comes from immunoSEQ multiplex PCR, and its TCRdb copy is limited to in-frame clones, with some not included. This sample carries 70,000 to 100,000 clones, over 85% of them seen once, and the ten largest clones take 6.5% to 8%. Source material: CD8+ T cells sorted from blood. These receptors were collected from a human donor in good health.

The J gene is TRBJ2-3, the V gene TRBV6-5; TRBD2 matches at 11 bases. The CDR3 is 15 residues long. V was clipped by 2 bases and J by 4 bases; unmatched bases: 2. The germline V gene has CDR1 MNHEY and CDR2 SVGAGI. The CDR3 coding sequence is TGTGCCAGCAGTTACACTAGCGGGAGTCCAGATACGCAGTATTTT. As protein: CASSYTSGSPDTQYF.

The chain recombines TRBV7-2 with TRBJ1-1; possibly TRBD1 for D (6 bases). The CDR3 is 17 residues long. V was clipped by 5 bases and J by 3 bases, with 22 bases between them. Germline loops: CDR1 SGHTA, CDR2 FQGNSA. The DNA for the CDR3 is TGTGCCAGCAGCGTCAACAGGGCCGCCGTCGGGGACACTGAAGCTTTCTTT. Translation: CASSVNRAAVGDTEAFF.

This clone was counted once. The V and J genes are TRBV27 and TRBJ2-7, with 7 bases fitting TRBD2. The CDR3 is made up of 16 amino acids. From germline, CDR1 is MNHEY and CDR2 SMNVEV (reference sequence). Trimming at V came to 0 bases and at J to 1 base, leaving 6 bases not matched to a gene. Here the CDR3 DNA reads TGTGCCAGCAGTTTATCGGGGGAGGGTTTGTCCTACGAGCAGTACTTC. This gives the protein CASSLSGEGLSYEQYF.

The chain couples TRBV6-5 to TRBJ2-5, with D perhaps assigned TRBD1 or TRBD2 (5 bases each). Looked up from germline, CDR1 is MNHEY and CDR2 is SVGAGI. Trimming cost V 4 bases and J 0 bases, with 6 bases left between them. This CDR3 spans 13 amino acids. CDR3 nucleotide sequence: TGTGCCAGCAGTTCGGGACACCAAGAGACCCAGTACTTC. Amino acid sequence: CASSSGHQETQYF.

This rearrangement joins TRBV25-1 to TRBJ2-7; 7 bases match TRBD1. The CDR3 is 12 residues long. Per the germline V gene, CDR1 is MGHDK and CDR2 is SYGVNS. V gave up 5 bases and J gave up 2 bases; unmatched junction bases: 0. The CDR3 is CASSTGAYEQYF. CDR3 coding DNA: TGTGCCAGCAGTACAGGGGCCTACGAGCAGTACTTC.

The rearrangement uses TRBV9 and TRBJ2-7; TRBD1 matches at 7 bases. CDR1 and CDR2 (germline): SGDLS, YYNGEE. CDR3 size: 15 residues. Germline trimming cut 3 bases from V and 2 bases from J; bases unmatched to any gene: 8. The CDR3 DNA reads TGTGCCAGCAGCGAGGATAGACAGGGAGCCTACGAGCAGTACTTC. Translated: CASSEDRQGAYEQYF.

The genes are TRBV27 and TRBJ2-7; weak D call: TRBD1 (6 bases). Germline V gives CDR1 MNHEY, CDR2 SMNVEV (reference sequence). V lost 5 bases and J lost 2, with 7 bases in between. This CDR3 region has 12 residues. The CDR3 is CASSHRAYEQYF. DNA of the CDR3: TGTGCCAGCAGTCACAGGGCCTACGAGCAGTACTTC.

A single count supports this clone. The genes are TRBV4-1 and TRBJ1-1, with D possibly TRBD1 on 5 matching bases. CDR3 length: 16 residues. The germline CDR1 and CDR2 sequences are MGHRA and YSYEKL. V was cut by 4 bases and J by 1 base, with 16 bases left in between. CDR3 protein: CASSRTGGGKNTEAFF. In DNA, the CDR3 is TGCGCCAGCAGCCGTACCGGGGGAGGCAAGAACACTGAAGCTTTCTTT.

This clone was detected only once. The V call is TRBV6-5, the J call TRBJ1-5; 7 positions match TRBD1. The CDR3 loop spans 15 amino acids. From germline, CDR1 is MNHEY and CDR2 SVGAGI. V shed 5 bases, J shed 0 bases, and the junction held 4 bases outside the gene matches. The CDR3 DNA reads TGTGCCAGCAGTACGGGACAGTATAGCAATCAGCCCCAGCATTTT. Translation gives CASSTGQYSNQPQHF.

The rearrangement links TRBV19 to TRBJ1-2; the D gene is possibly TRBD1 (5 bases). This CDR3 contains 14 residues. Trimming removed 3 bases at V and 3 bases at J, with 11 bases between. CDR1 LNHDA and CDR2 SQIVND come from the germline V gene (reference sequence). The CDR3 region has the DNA TGTGCCAGTAGTATCAGGGTAAAGTACTATGGCTACACCTTC. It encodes CASSIRVKYYGYTF.

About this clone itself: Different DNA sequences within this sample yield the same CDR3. In DNA form, the CDR3 reads TGTGCCAGCAGCCCGGGACAGGGCAACTACGAGCAGTACTTC. It specifies CASSPGQGNYEQYF. V usage is TRBV5-6 and J usage is TRBJ2-7; 9 nucleotides line up with TRBD1. V was pared by 4 bases and J by 3 bases, with 5 bases of the junction left unmatched. CDR1 SGHDT and CDR2 YYEEEE come from the germline V gene. The length of the CDR3 is 14 residues.

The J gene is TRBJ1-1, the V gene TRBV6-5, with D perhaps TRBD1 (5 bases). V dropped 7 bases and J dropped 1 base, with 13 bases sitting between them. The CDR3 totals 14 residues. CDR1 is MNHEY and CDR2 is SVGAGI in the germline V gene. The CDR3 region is CASIPEGANTEAFF. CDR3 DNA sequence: TGTGCCAGCATCCCCGAAGGGGCGAACACTGAAGCTTTCTTT.

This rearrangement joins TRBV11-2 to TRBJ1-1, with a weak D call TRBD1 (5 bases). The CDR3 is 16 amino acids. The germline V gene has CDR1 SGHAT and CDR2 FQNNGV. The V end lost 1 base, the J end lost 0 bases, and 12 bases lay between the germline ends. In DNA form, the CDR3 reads TGTGCCAGCAGCTTAGGTGGGGCCAGAATGAACACTGAAGCTTTCTTT. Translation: CASSLGGARMNTEAFF. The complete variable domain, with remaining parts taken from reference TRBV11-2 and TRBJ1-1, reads EAGVAQSPRYKIIEKRQSVAFWCNPISGHATLYWYQQILGQGPKLLIQFQNNGVVDDSQLPKDRFSAERLKGVDSTLKIQPAKLEDSAVYLCASSLGGARMNTEAFFGQGTRLTVV.

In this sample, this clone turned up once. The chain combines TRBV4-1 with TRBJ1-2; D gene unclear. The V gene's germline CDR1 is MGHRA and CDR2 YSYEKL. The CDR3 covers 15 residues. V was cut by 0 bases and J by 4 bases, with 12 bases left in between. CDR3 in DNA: TGCGCCAGCAGCCAAGATTTACGCATCGCCTATGGCTACACCTTC. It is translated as CASSQDLRIAYGYTF.

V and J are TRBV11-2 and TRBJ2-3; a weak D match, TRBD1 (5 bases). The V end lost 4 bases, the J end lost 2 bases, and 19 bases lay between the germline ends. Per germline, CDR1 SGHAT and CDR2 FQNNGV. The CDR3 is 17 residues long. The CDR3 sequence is CASSSTIPTGLTDTQYF. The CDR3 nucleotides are TGTGCCAGCAGCTCTACAATACCCACAGGTCTCACAGATACGCAGTATTTT. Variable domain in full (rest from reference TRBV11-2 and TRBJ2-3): EAGVAQSPRYKIIEKRQSVAFWCNPISGHATLYWYQQILGQGPKLLIQFQNNGVVDDSQLPKDRFSAERLKGVDSTLKIQPAKLEDSAVYLCASSSTIPTGLTDTQYFGPGTRLTVL.

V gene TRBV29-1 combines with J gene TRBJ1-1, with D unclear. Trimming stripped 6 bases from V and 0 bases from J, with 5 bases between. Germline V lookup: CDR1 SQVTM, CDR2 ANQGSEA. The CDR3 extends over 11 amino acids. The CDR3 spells CSVQMNTEAFF. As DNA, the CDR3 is TGCAGCGTCCAAATGAACACTGAAGCTTTCTTT.

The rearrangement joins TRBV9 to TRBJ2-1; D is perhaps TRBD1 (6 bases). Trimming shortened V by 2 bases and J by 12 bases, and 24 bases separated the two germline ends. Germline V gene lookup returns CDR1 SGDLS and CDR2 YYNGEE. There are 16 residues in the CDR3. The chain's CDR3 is CASSVYRAPFGFGQFF. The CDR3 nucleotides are TGTGCCAGCAGCGTTTACAGGGCCCCCTTCGGCTTTGGGCAGTTCTTC.

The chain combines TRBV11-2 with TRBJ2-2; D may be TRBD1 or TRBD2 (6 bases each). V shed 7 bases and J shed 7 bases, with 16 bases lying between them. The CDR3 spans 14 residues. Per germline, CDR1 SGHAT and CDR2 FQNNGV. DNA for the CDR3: TGTGCCAGCACCCTGGGGGGCGGGAACGGGGAGCTGTTTTTT. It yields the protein CASTLGGGNGELFF.